Detailed here is one T cell receptor (beta chain). Per the original methods: Reference gene primer amplification in the assay estimated nucleated cell counts. Only in-frame clones appear in the TCRdb table, and some are missing; sequencing was by immunoSEQ multiplex PCR. V and J calls and clone size follow that table, whereas D and trimming were derived from the DNA. This table has around 83,000 clones, 85% appearing once. The data were obtained in a study of blood T cell repertoires in COVID-19. Study background: The United States, Italy and Spain provided the acute and convalescent COVID-19 samples. PBMCs, B-cell-depleted T cells, or T cells provided the cDNA or gDNA that made up the material.

Trimming removed 3 bases at V and 3 bases at J, with 11 bases between. Germline V CDR1 and CDR2: LNHDA, SQIVND (reference sequence). The CDR3 has 14 amino acids. The source is a woman aged 70-85 years with acute or convalescent COVID-19. The specimen sequenced was peripheral blood. This chain joins TRBV19 and TRBJ1-2; possibly TRBD1 for D (5 bases). The CDR3 bases are TGTGCCAGTAGTATCCCGGGACTGTACTATGGCTACACCTTC. It encodes CASSIPGLYYGYTF.